Below are 9 T cell receptor beta chains sequenced from a single sample in a study of blood T cell repertoires in COVID-19. Generated by immunoSEQ multiplex PCR, the TCRdb table keeps only in-frame clones and is missing some. The sample carries tens of thousands of clones, around 83% recorded once. Sequenced sample: peripheral blood. These receptors originate from a man older than 75 with active COVID-19.

This clone was found once. V and J are TRBV2 and TRBJ2-1, with D uncertain. The CDR3 is 12 residues long. From germline, CDR1 is SNHLY and CDR2 FYNNEI. V lost 2 bases and J 6 bases, leaving 5 bases between the germline ends. CDR3 DNA sequence: TGTGCCAGCAGTGAAACACGCAATGAGCAGTTCTTC. Protein sequence: CASSETRNEQFF.

This clone showed up just once. The chain has TRBV27 and TRBJ2-7; TRBD2 matches 9 bases. With 5 bases clipped from V and 1 base from J, the junction kept 12 bases outside the gene matches. The CDR3 runs to 17 residues. Germline V gene data show CDR1 as MNHEY and CDR2 as SMNVEV (reference sequence). The CDR3, as DNA: TGTGCCAGCAGTCCCCGAGGGGCTAGCGGGAATTCCTACGAGCAGTACTTC. It codes for CASSPRGASGNSYEQYF.

This clone was detected only once. This chain uses TRBV15 with TRBJ1-2; weak D call: TRBD1 (6 bases). The germline CDR1 and CDR2 sequences are LNHNV and YYDKDF (reference sequence). This CDR3 spans 14 amino acids. The V and J ends lost 6 bases and 8 bases respectively, with 19 bases between them. This CDR3 reads CATRPPGGAEGYTF. CDR3 nucleotides: TGTGCCACCAGGCCCCCGGGGGGGGCTGAGGGCTACACCTTC.

The V call is TRBV27, the J call TRBJ2-3; no firm D call. The germline V gene encodes CDR1 MNHEY and CDR2 SMNVEV (reference sequence). The CDR3 contains 13 residues. V lost 4 bases and J 2 bases, leaving 7 bases between the germline ends. In nucleotides, the CDR3 is TGTGCCAGCAGTTCTTCTTACACAGATACGCAGTATTTT. Its translation: CASSSSYTDTQYF.

The chain is built from TRBV10-3 and TRBJ1-2; D not resolved. Trimming removed 2 bases from V and 3 bases from J, with 7 bases in between. Looked up from germline, CDR1 is ENHRY and CDR2 is SYGVKD. There are 13 residues in the CDR3. The CDR3 region has the DNA TGTGCCATCAGTGAGCAGGAAGACTATGGCTACACCTTC. This translates into CAISEQEDYGYTF.

This rearrangement joins TRBV9 to TRBJ2-2; maybe TRBD2 (6 bases). The germline V and J ends were trimmed by 0 bases and 4 bases, with 13 bases remaining between them. This CDR3 has 16 amino acids. Germline V gives CDR1 SGDLS, CDR2 YYNGEE. The CDR3 DNA is TGTGCCAGCAGCGTAGACGCGGGGCGCCGCACCGGGGAGCTGTTTTTT. Translating gives CASSVDAGRRTGELFF. The whole variable domain, remainder taken from reference TRBV9 and TRBJ2-2, is DSGVTQTPKHLITATGQRVTLRCSPRSGDLSVYWYQQSLDQGLQFLIQYYNGEERAKGNILERFSAQQFPDLHSELNLSSLELGDSALYFCASSVDAGRRTGELFFGEGSRLTVL.

V and J are TRBV5-1 and TRBJ2-7, with TRBD1 matching over 8 bases. V dropped 0 bases and J dropped 2; count of bases not matched to a gene: 4. CDR3 length equals 15 residues. Germline values: CDR1 SGHRS, CDR2 YFSETQ. CDR3 nucleotides: TGCGCCAGCAGCTTGGACGGACAGGGTCCCTACGAGCAGTACTTC. Protein: CASSLDGQGPYEQYF.

This clone came up once. V gene TRBV6-5 combines with J gene TRBJ1-2; D call uncertain. The V gene lost 9 bases and the J gene lost 0 bases, with 11 bases spanning the gap. The CDR3 length is 13 residues. Germline V gives CDR1 MNHEY, CDR2 SVGAGI. The CDR3 DNA reads TGTGCCAGTGGACGGGAAGCTAACTATGGCTACACCTTC. The encoded protein is CASGREANYGYTF.

The chain couples TRBV18 to TRBJ2-1, with TRBD1 matching over 7 bases. The CDR3 runs 14 residues. The germline V gene has CDR1 KGHSH and CDR2 LQKENI. With V trimmed by 2 bases and J by 10 bases, 8 bases remained unmatched. CDR3 in amino acids: CASSPRQGGEEQFF. For the CDR3, the DNA is TGTGCCAGCTCACCAAGACAGGGTGGGGAAGAGCAGTTCTTC.